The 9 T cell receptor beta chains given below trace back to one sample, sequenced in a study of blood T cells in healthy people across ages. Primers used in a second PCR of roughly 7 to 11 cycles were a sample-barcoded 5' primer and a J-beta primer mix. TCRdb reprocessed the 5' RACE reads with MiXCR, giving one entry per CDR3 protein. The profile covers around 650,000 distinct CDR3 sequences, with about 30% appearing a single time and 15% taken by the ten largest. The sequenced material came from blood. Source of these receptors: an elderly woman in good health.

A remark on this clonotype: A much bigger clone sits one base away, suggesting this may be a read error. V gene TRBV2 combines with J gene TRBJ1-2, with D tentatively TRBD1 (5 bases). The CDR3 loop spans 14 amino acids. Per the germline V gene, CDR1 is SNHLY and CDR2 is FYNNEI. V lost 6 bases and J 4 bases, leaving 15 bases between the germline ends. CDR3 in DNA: TGTGCCAGCAGATCAAGCCGGGACGGCTATGGCTACACCTTC. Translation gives CASRSSRDGYGYTF.

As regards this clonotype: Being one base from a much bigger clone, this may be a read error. In nucleotides, the CDR3 is TGTGCCAGCACCGCAAAAGGACTAGCGGGGGGGCTCGAGCAGTTCTTC. It translates to CASTAKGLAGGLEQFF. The chain employs TRBV12-3 or TRBV12-4 and TRBJ2-1; 15 nucleotides line up with TRBD2. This CDR3 spans 16 amino acids. Trimming took 7 bases from V and 10 from J; bases not matched to a gene: 11.

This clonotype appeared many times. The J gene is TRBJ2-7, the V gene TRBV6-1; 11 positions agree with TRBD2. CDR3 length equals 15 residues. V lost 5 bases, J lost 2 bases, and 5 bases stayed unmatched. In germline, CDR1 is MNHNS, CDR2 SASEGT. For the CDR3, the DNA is TGTGCCAGCAGTAAATATAGCGGGGGGGCCTACGAGCAGTACTTC. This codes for CASSKYSGGAYEQYF.

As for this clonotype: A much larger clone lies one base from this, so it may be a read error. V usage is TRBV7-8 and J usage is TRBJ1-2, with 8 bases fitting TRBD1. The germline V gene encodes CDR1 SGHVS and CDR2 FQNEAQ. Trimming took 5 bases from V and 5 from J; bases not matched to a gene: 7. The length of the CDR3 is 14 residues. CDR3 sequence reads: CASSLWTGPYGYTF. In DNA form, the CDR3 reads TGTGCCAGCAGCCTCTGGACAGGGCCGTATGGCTACACCTTC.

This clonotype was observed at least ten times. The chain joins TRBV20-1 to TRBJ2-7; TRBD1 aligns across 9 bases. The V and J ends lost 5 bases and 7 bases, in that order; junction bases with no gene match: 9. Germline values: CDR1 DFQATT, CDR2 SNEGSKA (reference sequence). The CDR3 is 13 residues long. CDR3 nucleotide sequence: TGCAGTGCTGTCCCGGGACAGGGAGATGAGCAGTACTTC. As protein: CSAVPGQGDEQYF.

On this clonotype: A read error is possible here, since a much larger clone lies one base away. The CDR3 loop reads CASKQAGGQFF. CDR3 nucleotide sequence: TGTGCCAGCAAACAGGCCGGTGGGCAGTTCTTC. The V gene is TRBV28, the J gene TRBJ2-1; a possible D gene is TRBD1 (5 bases). V was pared by 7 bases and J by 12 bases, with 13 bases between. Germline CDR1 MDHEN, CDR2 SYDVKM. This CDR3 has 11 residues.

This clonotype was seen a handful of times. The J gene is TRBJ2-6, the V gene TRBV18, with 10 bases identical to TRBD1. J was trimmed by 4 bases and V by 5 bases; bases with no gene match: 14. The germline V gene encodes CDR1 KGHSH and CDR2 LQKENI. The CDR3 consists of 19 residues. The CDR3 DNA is TGTGCCAGCTCATCCTTGACAGGGGGCTCGGGAGCGGGGGCCAACGTCCTGACTTTC. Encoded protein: CASSSLTGGSGAGANVLTF.

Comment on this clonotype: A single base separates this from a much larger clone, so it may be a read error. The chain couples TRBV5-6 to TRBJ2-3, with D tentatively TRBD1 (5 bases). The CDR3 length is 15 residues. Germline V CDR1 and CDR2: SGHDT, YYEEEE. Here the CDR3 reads CASSLVDTGTDAQYF. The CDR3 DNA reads TGTGCCAGCAGCTTGGTAGATACAGGCACAGATGCGCAGTATTTT.

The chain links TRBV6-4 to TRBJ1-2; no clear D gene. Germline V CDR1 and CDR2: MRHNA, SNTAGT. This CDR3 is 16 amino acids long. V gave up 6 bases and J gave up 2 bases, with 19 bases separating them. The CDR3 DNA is TGTGCCAGCAGGGCTCGCCGATCCCCTTCCAACTATGGCTACACCTTC. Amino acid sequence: CASRARRSPSNYGYTF.